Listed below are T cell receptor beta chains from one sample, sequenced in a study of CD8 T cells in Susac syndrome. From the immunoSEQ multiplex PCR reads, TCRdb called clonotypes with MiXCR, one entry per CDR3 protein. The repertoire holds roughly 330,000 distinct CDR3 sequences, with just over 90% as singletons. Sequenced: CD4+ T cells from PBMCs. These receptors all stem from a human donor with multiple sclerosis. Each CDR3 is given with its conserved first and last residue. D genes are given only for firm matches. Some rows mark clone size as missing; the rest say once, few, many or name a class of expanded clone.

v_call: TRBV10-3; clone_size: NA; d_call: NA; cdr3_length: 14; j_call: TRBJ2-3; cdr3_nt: TGTGCCATCAGTGATACCAGCAGAGCAGATACGCAGTATTTT; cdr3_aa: CAISDTSRADTQYF
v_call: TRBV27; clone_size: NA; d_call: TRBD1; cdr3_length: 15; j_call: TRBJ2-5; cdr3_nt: TGTGCCAGCAGTTTTACAGGGGCGGTCCAAGAGACCCAGTACTTC; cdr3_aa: CASSFTGAVQETQYF
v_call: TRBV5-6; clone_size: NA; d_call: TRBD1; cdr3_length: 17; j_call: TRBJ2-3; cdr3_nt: TGTGCCAGCAGCCCCTTTCGGGGACAGGGTTTCACAGATACGCAGTATTTT; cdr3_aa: CASSPFRGQGFTDTQYF
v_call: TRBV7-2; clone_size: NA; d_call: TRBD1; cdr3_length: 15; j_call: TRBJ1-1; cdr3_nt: TGTGCCAGCAGCTTAGTGACAGGACAGGGCACTGAAGCTTTCTTT; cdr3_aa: CASSLVTGQGTEAFF
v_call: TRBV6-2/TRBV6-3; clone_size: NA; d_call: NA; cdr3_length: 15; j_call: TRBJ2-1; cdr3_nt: TGTGCCAGCTGCAGAACCGCTTTTTCCTACAATGAGCAGTTCTTC; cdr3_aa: CASCRTAFSYNEQFF
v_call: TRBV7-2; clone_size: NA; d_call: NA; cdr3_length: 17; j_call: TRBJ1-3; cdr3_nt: TGTGCCAGCAGCTTAGGTCCGCCGGTCCTTACTGGAAACACCATATATTTT; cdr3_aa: CASSLGPPVLTGNTIYF
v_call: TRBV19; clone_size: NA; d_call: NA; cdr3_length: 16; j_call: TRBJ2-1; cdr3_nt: TGTGCCAGTAGTATGACGACATCCCTCTCCTACAATGAGCAGTTCTTC; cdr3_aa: CASSMTTSLSYNEQFF
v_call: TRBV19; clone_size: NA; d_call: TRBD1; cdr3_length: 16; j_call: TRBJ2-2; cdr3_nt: TGTGCCAGTAGTTTCGGGACAGGCTATAACACCGGGGAGCTGTTTTTT; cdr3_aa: CASSFGTGYNTGELFF
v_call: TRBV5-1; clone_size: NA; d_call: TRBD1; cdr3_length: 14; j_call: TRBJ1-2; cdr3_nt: TGCGCCAGCAGCACCGGACAGGTCCCCTATGGCTACACCTTC; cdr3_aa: CASSTGQVPYGYTF
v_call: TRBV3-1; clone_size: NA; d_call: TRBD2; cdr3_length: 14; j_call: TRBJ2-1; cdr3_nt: TGTGCCAGCAGTCCCTGGACTAGTCCCCATGAGCAGTTCTTC; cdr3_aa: CASSPWTSPHEQFF
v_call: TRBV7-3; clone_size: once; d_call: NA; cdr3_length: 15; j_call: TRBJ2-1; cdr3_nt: TGTGCTAGCAGCCAACAGGGGGGGCCCTACAATGAGCAGTTCTTC; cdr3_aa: CASSQQGGPYNEQFF
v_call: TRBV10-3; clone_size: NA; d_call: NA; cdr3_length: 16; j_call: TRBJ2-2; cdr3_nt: TGTGCCATCAGTACGGCCCCAATAAGGGCGGCCGGGGAGCTGTTTTTT; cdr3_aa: CAISTAPIRAAGELFF
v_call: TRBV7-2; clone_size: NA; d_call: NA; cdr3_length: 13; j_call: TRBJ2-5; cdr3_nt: TGTGCCAGCAGCTTAGACTACAAAGAGACCCAGTACTTC; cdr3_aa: CASSLDYKETQYF
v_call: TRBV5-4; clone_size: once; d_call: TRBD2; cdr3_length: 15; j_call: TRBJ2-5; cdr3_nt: TGTGCCAGCAGCTTCAATAGCGGGGGCCAAGAGACCCAGTACTTC; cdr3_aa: CASSFNSGGQETQYF
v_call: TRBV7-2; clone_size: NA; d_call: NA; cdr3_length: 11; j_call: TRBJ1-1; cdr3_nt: TGTGCCGTTCAGCCGAACACTGAAGCTTTCTTT; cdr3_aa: CAVQPNTEAFF
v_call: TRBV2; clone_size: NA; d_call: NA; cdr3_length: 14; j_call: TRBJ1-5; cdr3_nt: TGTGCCAGCAGTTCTCAGGGTGACAATCAGCCCCAGCATTTT; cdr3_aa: CASSSQGDNQPQHF
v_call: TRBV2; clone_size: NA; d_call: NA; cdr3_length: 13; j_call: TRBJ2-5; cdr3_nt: TGTGCCAGCGCGACATTGCGGGAAGAGACCCAGTACTTC; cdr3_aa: CASATLREETQYF